This is a list of T cell receptor beta chains from one sample in a study of regulatory T cells in long-lasting Graves disease. TCRdb redid the calling of the multiplex PCR reads with MiXCR, one entry per CDR3 protein. The table lists about 460,000 distinct CDR3 sequences, roughly 15% of them singletons. The sample was also linked to a second study, of T cells in Graves' hyperthyroidism and ophthalmopathy.

This specimen was peripheral blood mononuclear cells (PBMCs), taken at new diagnosis, from a patient treated with antithyroid drugs. These receptors were obtained from a woman in her fifties or sixties with Graves disease. Each CDR3 is given with its conserved first and last residue. Each record gives: V gene, CDR3 length, J gene, D gene, clone size, CDR3 DNA, CDR3 protein. A D gene is named only where the DNA matches it firmly. Only some rows state a clone size, as once, few, many or a class for expanded clones.

>TRBV28|14|TRBJ1-5|-|many
TGTGCCACCAGAAGCAGGGTAGGCAATCAGCCCCAGCATTTT
CATRSRVGNQPQHF
>TRBV12-3/TRBV12-4|14|TRBJ1-5|-|many
TGTGCCAGCAGTTTCGTTCAACAAGGCCAGCCCCAGCATTTT
CASSFVQQGQPQHF
>TRBV7-2|15|TRBJ1-5|TRBD1|many
TGTGCCAGCAGCGAATGGACAGGGAGCAATCAGCCCCAGCATTTT
CASSEWTGSNQPQHF
>TRBV18|14|TRBJ2-7|-|-
TGTGCCAGCTCACCACCTAGGTATCCCTACGAGCAGTACTTC
CASSPPRYPYEQYF
>TRBV6-1|17|TRBJ2-6|-|few
TGTGCCAGCAGTGAACAGGGGGGCCAGGGAGGGGCCAACGTCCTGACTTTC
CASSEQGGQGGANVLTF
>TRBV5-1|15|TRBJ2-7|-|few
TGCGCCAGCAGCTTGGATGGAGGCCGGGCCTACGAGCAGTACTTC
CASSLDGGRAYEQYF
>TRBV19|18|TRBJ1-5|-|many
TGTGCCAGTAGTTCGACGGGGGGGCCTGGTATAGGCAATCAGCCCCAGCATTTT
CASSSTGGPGIGNQPQHF
>TRBV19|13|TRBJ1-2|TRBD1|-
TGTGCCAGTACCCGGGACAGGCCCTATGGCTACACCTTC
CASTRDRPYGYTF
>TRBV4-1|17|TRBJ2-3|TRBD2|-
TGCGCCAGCAGTCACGGGACTAGCGGGGGAGGCACAGATACGCAGTATTTT
CASSHGTSGGGTDTQYF
>TRBV9|13|TRBJ1-1|-|-
TGTGCCAGCAGCCAACGGGGGAGCACTGAAGCTTTCTTT
CASSQRGSTEAFF
>TRBV29-1|14|TRBJ1-1|-|-
TGCAGCGTTGTTCTGTCCCTGGCAAACACTGAAGCTTTCTTT
CSVVLSLANTEAFF
>TRBV25-1|15|TRBJ2-7|TRBD1|-
TGTGCCATCAAATACAGGGGGCATCAAGGCTACGAGCAGTACTTC
CAIKYRGHQGYEQYF
>TRBV28|16|TRBJ2-7|TRBD1|many
TGTGCCAGCAGTTCCACAGGGGGCTGGGGCTCCTACGAGCAGTACTTC
CASSSTGGWGSYEQYF
>TRBV19|17|TRBJ2-2|TRBD2|few
TGTGCCAGTAGTATTTCCCTAGCGGGAGCGAACACCGGGGAGCTGTTTTTT
CASSISLAGANTGELFF
>TRBV5-5|15|TRBJ1-2|-|many
TGTGCCAGCAGCTTGTACGGGGAAAGCGACTATGGCTACACCTTC
CASSLYGESDYGYTF
>TRBV28|16|TRBJ1-1|-|-
TGTGCCAGCAGTTTAGGACGGGGCACTATGAACACTGAAGCTTTCTTT
CASSLGRGTMNTEAFF
>TRBV11-2|17|TRBJ2-7|TRBD2|few
TGTGCCAGCAGCTCAGGACTAGCGGGAGTTCGGGGTCGGGAGCAGTACTTC
CASSSGLAGVRGREQYF
>TRBV6-2/TRBV6-3|15|TRBJ2-7|-|many
TGTGCCAGCAGTTACTCGAGTTACGGGGCCTACGAGCAGTACTTC
CASSYSSYGAYEQYF
>TRBV3-1|13|TRBJ2-1|-|few
TGTGCCAGCAGCCAAGAAGGAGGGGATGAGCAGTTCTTC
CASSQEGGDEQFF
>TRBV11-2|20|TRBJ1-6|-|many
TGTGCCAGCAGCCCACGGCCGGGGTATAATCTCGCCGGATCAGATTCACCCCTCCACTTT
CASSPRPGYNLAGSDSPLHF
>TRBV15|15|TRBJ1-5|-|many
TGTGCCACCAGCAGAGATCCAGGACCCAATCAGCCCCAGCATTTT
CATSRDPGPNQPQHF
>TRBV6-5|14|TRBJ2-2|-|many
TGTGCCAGCAGTTACTCGATGCCCGCCGGGGAGCTGTTTTTT
CASSYSMPAGELFF
>TRBV6-2/TRBV6-3|15|TRBJ1-4|-|-
TGTGCCAGCAATTACGTATCGGGATATAATGAAAAACTGTTTTTT
CASNYVSGYNEKLFF
>TRBV3-1|16|TRBJ2-1|TRBD2|many
TGTGCCAGCAGCTCGCCAAGCGGGAGCTCCTACAATGAGCAGTTCTTC
CASSSPSGSSYNEQFF
>TRBV7-9|14|TRBJ2-7|TRBD1|few
TGTGCCAGCAGCCTTAACACAGGGGCCTACGAGCAGTACTTC
CASSLNTGAYEQYF
>TRBV5-5|14|TRBJ2-7|-|-
TGTGCCAGCAGCCCCACAGGCCCCTCGGGGGAGCAGTACTTC
CASSPTGPSGEQYF
>TRBV28|14|TRBJ1-2|TRBD1|many
TGTGCCAGCAGTCCTGGACAGGGGTGGTTCGGCTACACCTTC
CASSPGQGWFGYTF
>TRBV28|11|TRBJ2-1|-|many
TGTGCCAGCAGTTTTATAGCCAAGCAGTTCTTC
CASSFIAKQFF
>TRBV9|17|TRBJ2-7|-|few
TGTGCCAGCAGCGCCCCGGGATCAGGCTCCCTGCCCTCCGAGCAGTACTTC
CASSAPGSGSLPSEQYF
>TRBV2|14|TRBJ1-1|TRBD1|many
TGTGCCAGCAGGGCCGGGACAGGGGGCACTGAAGCTTTCTTT
CASRAGTGGTEAFF
>TRBV29-1|13|TRBJ2-1|-|many
TGCAGCGTTGAAGGGCCAGGGCGGAATGAGCAGTTCTTC
CSVEGPGRNEQFF
>TRBV7-2|14|TRBJ1-1|-|many
TGTGCCAGCAGCTTGAGATGGGAGGGTTCGGAAGCTTTCTTT
CASSLRWEGSEAFF
>TRBV20-1|11|TRBJ1-1|-|-
TGCAGTGCTAGAGAAAGGGTGGAAGCTTTCTTT
CSARERVEAFF
>TRBV7-8|15|TRBJ1-5|-|many
TGTGCCAGCAGCTTAGAAGGGGCTGGCAATCAGCCCCAGCATTTT
CASSLEGAGNQPQHF
>TRBV7-2|19|TRBJ2-6|TRBD2|many
TGTGCCAGCAGCTCGGGGGGGGGCCGCGCGCTCTCTGGGGCCAACGTCCTGACTTTC
CASSSGGGRALSGANVLTF
>TRBV28|10|TRBJ1-2|-|few
TGTGCCATTGGTGAATATGGCTACACCTTC
CAIGEYGYTF
>TRBV12-3/TRBV12-4|15|TRBJ2-2|-|many
TGTGCCAGCAGCCCGACAGACAGGAACACCGGGGAGCTGTTTTTT
CASSPTDRNTGELFF
>TRBV30|13|TRBJ1-6|-|few
TGTGCCTGGAGCCCGGGACCCAATTCACCCCTCCACTTT
CAWSPGPNSPLHF
>TRBV2|15|TRBJ2-3|TRBD2|many
TGTGCCAGCCTGGGACTAGCGGGAGAGTCAGATACGCAGTATTTT
CASLGLAGESDTQYF
>TRBV10-3|13|TRBJ1-6|TRBD1|few
TGTGCCATCAGTGGGGGACAGTTTTCACCCCTCCACTTT
CAISGGQFSPLHF
>TRBV12-3/TRBV12-4|15|TRBJ2-2|-|many
TGTGCCAGCAACACAATGGGTGTAGACACCGGGGAGCTGTTTTTT
CASNTMGVDTGELFF
>TRBV4-1|12|TRBJ2-7|-|-
TGCGCCAGCAGCCAAGTTCTAGGGAAGCAGTACTTC
CASSQVLGKQYF
>TRBV14|16|TRBJ2-3|TRBD2|many
TGTGCCAGCAGCCAGAGGACTAGCGGGAGAACGGATACGCAGTATTTT
CASSQRTSGRTDTQYF
>TRBV28|16|TRBJ2-1|TRBD2|few
TGTGCCAGCACCGAGGAGGCGGGAGGGCCCTACAATGAGCAGTTCTTC
CASTEEAGGPYNEQFF
>TRBV28|15|TRBJ1-3|-|many
TGTGCCAGCAGTCCGGGGTCCGCCTCTGGAAACACCATATATTTT
CASSPGSASGNTIYF
>TRBV7-8|16|TRBJ2-1|TRBD2|many
TGTGCCAGCAGCGGAAGACTAGCGGGATTCTACAATGAGCAGTTCTTC
CASSGRLAGFYNEQFF
>TRBV20-1|12|TRBJ2-7|-|-
TGCAGTGCTACCCCAGACAGGCCCCAGCAGTACTTC
CSATPDRPQQYF
>TRBV28|14|TRBJ2-3|-|few
TGTGCCAGCAACATTCTCGGGGGCCCAGATACGCAGTATTTT
CASNILGGPDTQYF
>TRBV4-2|15|TRBJ2-7|TRBD2|-
TGTGCCAGCAGCATACGACTAGCGGGGCCCTACGAGCAGTACTTC
CASSIRLAGPYEQYF
>TRBV11-2|15|TRBJ1-4|TRBD1|many
TGTGCCAGCAGCATGCCGGGACAGGGGATTGAAAAACTGTTTTTT
CASSMPGQGIEKLFF
>TRBV28|14|TRBJ1-5|TRBD1|few
TGTGCCAGCAGTTTCGACAGGGCCAGTCAGCCCCAGCATTTT
CASSFDRASQPQHF
>TRBV27|14|TRBJ2-5|-|many
TGTGCCAGCAGTTTTATAGGAGAACAAGAGACCCAGTACTTC
CASSFIGEQETQYF
>TRBV2|18|TRBJ2-3|TRBD1|-
TGTGCCAGCAGCTTCCGACAGGGGTGGCTCCTCGCGACAGATACGCAGTATTTT
CASSFRQGWLLATDTQYF